This TCR beta chain was retrieved from a study of a mutant IDH1 vaccine in newly diagnosed glioma. Study-wide background: Pretreatment consisted of radiotherapy, temozolomide, or both, with most receiving both. Visit V12 was at week 35; visit V13 was at week 47. Study-wide results and caveats: Under 95% of patients showed vaccine-induced immune responses across multiple MHC alleles.

With respect to this clone: Its target is not known.

Here immunoSEQ multiplex PCR was the method, and the copy in TCRdb shows in-frame clones only, minus some. The profile shows about 69,000 clones, around 86% of them singletons. Time point here: week 35, safety follow-up. Each dose delivered 300 ug of mutant IDH1 20-mer peptide subcutaneously with imiquimod. Germline assignment: CDR1 MNHNS and CDR2 SASEGT. V lost 7 bases and J lost 9, with 13 bases in between. The CDR3 has 12 amino acids. The chain joins TRBV6-1 to TRBJ1-5; possibly TRBD1 for D (5 bases). Specimen: PBMCs, collected from a glioma patient whose treatment included an IDH1 peptide vaccine. The clonotype was recovered from a man under 40 with glioma. CDR3 loop: CASNYHGGPQHF. The CDR3 DNA follows: TGTGCCAGCAACTACCATGGGGGGCCCCAGCATTTT.